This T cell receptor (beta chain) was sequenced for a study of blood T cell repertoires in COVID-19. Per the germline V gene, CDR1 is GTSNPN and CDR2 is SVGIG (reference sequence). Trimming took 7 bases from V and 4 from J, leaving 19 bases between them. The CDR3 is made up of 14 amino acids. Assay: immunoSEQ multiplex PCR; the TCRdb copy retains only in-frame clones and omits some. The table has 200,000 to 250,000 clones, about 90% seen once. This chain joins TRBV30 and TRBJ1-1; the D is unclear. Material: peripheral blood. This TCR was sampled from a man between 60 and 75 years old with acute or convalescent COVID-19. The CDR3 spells CASRTVGLITEAFF. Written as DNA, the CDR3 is TGTGCCTCGAGAACCGTCGGGTTAATCACTGAAGCTTTCTTT.